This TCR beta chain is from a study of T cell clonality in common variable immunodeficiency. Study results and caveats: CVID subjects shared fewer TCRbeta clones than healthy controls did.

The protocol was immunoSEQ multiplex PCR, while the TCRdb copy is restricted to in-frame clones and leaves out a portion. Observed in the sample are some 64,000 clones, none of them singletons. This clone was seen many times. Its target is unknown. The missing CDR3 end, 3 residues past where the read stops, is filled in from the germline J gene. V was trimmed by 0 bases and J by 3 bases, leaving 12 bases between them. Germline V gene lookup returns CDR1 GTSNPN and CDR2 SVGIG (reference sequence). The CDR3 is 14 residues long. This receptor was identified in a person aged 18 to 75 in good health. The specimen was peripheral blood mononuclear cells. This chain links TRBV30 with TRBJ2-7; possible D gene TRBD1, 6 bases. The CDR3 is CAWSVRRGGYEQYF. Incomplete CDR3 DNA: TGTGCCTGGAGTGTACGCAGGGGTGGCTACGAG.